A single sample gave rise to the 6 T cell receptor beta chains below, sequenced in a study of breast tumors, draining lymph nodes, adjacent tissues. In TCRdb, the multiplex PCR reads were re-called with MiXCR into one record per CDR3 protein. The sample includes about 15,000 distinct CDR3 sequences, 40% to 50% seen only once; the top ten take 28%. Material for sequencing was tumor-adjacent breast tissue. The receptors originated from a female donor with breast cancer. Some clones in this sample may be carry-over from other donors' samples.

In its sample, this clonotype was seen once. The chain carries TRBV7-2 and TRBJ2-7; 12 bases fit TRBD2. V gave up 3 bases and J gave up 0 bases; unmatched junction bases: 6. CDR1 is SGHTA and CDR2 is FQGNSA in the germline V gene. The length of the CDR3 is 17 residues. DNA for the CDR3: TGTGCCAGCAGCTTCCAGACTAGCGGGGGTGGCTCCTACGAGCAGTACTTC. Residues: CASSFQTSGGGSYEQYF. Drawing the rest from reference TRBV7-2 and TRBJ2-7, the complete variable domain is GAGVSQSPSNKVTEKGKDVELRCDPISGHTALYWYRQSLGQGLEFLIYFQGNSAPDKSGLPSDRFSAERTGGSVSTLTIQRTQQEDSAVYLCASSFQTSGGGSYEQYFGPGTRLTVT.

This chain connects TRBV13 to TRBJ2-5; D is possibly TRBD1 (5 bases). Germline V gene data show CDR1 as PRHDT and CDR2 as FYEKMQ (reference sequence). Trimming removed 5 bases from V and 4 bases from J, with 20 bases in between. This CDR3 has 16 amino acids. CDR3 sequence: CASSPPLDGAGETQYF. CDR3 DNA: TGTGCCAGCAGCCCCCCATTGGATGGGGCCGGAGAGACCCAGTACTTC. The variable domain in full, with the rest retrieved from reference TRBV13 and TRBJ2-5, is AAGVIQSPRHLIKEKRETATLKCYPIPRHDTVYWYQQGPGQDPQFLISFYEKMQSDKGSIPDRFSAQQFSDYHSELNMSSLELGDSALYFCASSPPLDGAGETQYFGPGTRLLVL.

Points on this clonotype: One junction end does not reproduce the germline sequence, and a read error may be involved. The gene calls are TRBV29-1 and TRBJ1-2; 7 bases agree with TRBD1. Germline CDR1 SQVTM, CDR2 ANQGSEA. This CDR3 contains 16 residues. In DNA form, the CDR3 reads TGCAGCGTAGAAGGGACAGAAGCTTACCGGCTATCGGGCTACACCTTC. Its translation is CSVEGTEAYRLSGYTF.

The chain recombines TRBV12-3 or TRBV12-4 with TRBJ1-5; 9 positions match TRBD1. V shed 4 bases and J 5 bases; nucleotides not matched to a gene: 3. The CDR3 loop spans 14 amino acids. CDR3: CASSSWTGDQPQHF. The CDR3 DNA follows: TGTGCCAGCAGTTCCTGGACAGGGGATCAGCCCCAGCATTTT.

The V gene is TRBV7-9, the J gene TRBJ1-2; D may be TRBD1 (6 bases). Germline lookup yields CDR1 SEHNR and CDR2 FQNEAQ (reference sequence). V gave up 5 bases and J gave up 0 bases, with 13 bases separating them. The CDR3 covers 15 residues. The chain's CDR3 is CASSPRTAANYGYTF. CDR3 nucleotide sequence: TGTGCCAGCAGCCCACGGACAGCCGCTAACTATGGCTACACCTTC. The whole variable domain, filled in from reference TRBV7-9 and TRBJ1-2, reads DTGVSQNPRHKITKRGQNVTFRCDPISEHNRLYWYRQTLGQGPEFLTYFQNEAQLEKSRLLSDRFSAERPKGSFSTLEIQRTEQGDSAMYLCASSPRTAANYGYTFGSGTRLTVV.

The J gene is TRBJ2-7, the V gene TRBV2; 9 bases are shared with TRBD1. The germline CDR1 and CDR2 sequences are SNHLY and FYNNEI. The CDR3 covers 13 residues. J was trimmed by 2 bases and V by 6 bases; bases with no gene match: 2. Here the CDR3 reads CASSGQGTYEQYV. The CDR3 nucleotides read TGTGCCAGCAGCGGACAGGGGACCTACGAGCAGTACGTC.